The rows below give T cell receptor beta chains drawn from one sample of a study of a mutant IDH1 vaccine in newly diagnosed glioma. These receptors' targets are unknown. Libraries were prepared by immunoSEQ multiplex PCR; TCRdb keeps only in-frame clonotypes and omits some of them. Among around 50,000 clones listed, roughly 83% were seen once. The sample in question was PBMCs, obtained from a glioma patient whose treatment included an IDH1 peptide vaccine. The receptors stem from a woman aged 25-40 years with glioma. Some clones in this sample may be carry-over from other donors' samples. CDR3s include the opening cysteine and the closing phenylalanine or tryptophan. The D gene is left open where the match is weak. The size of a clone is reported for some rows only, either as once, few or many, or as a class for expanded clones.

d_call: .
clone_size: .
v_call: TRBV4-2
j_call: TRBJ1-4
cdr3_nt: TGTGCCAGCAGCCAATTAGGTGAAAAACTGTTTTTT
cdr3_aa: CASSQLGEKLFF

d_call: .
clone_size: .
v_call: TRBV19
j_call: TRBJ2-2
cdr3_nt: TGTGCCGCGACAGATTCATGGACCGGGGAGCTGTTTTTT
cdr3_aa: CAATDSWTGELFF

d_call: TRBD1
clone_size: .
v_call: TRBV5-5
j_call: TRBJ1-1
cdr3_nt: TGTGCCAGCAGCCAAACGACAGGGAGGGACACTGAAGCTTTCTTT
cdr3_aa: CASSQTTGRDTEAFF

d_call: TRBD1
clone_size: .
v_call: TRBV19
j_call: TRBJ1-1
cdr3_nt: TGTGCCAGTAGTATGGTTTCGGGACAGGGGCAGTTATTT
cdr3_aa: CASSMVSGQGQLF

d_call: .
clone_size: .
v_call: TRBV30
j_call: TRBJ1-1
cdr3_nt: TGTGCCTGGAGTGTTAGCGGCTCCGGTAGGGGGGCTTTCTTT
cdr3_aa: CAWSVSGSGRGAFF

d_call: TRBD1
clone_size: .
v_call: TRBV6-5
j_call: TRBJ1-2
cdr3_nt: TGTGCCAGCAGTTCACGGACAGGGGTGGGATATGGCTACACCTTC
cdr3_aa: CASSSRTGVGYGYTF

d_call: .
clone_size: .
v_call: TRBV5-6
j_call: TRBJ1-5
cdr3_nt: TGTGCCAGCAGCTTGGGTTGGGACGTTGGAATTCAGCCCCAGCATTTT
cdr3_aa: CASSLGWDVGIQPQHF

d_call: .
clone_size: few
v_call: TRBV29-1
j_call: TRBJ1-1
cdr3_nt: TGCAGCGTGGTAGGAGCGTCGAGGGACACTGAAGCTTTCTTT
cdr3_aa: CSVVGASRDTEAFF

d_call: .
clone_size: .
v_call: TRBV6-5
j_call: TRBJ2-7
cdr3_nt: TGTGCCAGCAGTTACTCGAATAGCGGAACCTACGAGCAGTACTTC
cdr3_aa: CASSYSNSGTYEQYF

d_call: .
clone_size: .
v_call: TRBV7-8
j_call: TRBJ1-2
cdr3_nt: TGTGCCAGCAGCCCGAGGGAGGGAGCTAACTATGGCTACACCTTC
cdr3_aa: CASSPREGANYGYTF

d_call: .
clone_size: .
v_call: TRBV6-5
j_call: TRBJ1-1
cdr3_nt: TGTGCCAGCAGTTACGGACATTACTCGAACACTGAAGCTTTCTTT
cdr3_aa: CASSYGHYSNTEAFF

d_call: TRBD2
clone_size: .
v_call: TRBV28
j_call: TRBJ2-5
cdr3_nt: TGTGCCAGCTCCCTGGCGGGAGGGCCGGCCGAAGAGACCCAGTACTTC
cdr3_aa: CASSLAGGPAEETQYF

d_call: TRBD2
clone_size: .
v_call: TRBV5-1
j_call: TRBJ2-1
cdr3_nt: TGCGCCAGCAGCTTGAATAGCGGGACCTACAATGAGCAGTTCTTC
cdr3_aa: CASSLNSGTYNEQFF

d_call: .
clone_size: .
v_call: TRBV5-1
j_call: TRBJ2-1
cdr3_nt: TGCGCCAGCAGCTTCAGTAGCGTCTACAATGAGCAGTTCTTC
cdr3_aa: CASSFSSVYNEQFF

d_call: .
clone_size: .
v_call: TRBV19
j_call: TRBJ2-2
cdr3_nt: TGTGCCAGTAGTTCCCCTTTAGGGTCGAACACCGGGGAGCTGTTTTTT
cdr3_aa: CASSSPLGSNTGELFF

d_call: .
clone_size: .
v_call: TRBV30
j_call: TRBJ1-1
cdr3_nt: TGTGCCTGGGGCGTAGGACCTGAAGCTTTCTTT
cdr3_aa: CAWGVGPEAFF

d_call: .
clone_size: .
v_call: TRBV7-7
j_call: TRBJ2-5
cdr3_nt: TGTGCTAGCAGTCGGAGAGCGCAAGAGACCCAGTACTTC
cdr3_aa: CASSRRAQETQYF

d_call: TRBD2
clone_size: .
v_call: TRBV6-1
j_call: TRBJ2-7
cdr3_nt: TGTGCCAGCAGTAACCCGACTAGCGGGAGGTACGAGCAGTACTTC
cdr3_aa: CASSNPTSGRYEQYF

d_call: .
clone_size: .
v_call: TRBV27
j_call: TRBJ2-7
cdr3_nt: TGTGCCAGCAGCCCCACCGTCGGGAACCGGGTCGAGCAGTACTTC
cdr3_aa: CASSPTVGNRVEQYF

d_call: .
clone_size: .
v_call: TRBV6-5
j_call: TRBJ2-2
cdr3_nt: TGTGCCAGCAGTTACGGCAGGGCCACCGGGGAGCTGTTTTTT
cdr3_aa: CASSYGRATGELFF

d_call: .
clone_size: .
v_call: TRBV7-2
j_call: TRBJ2-7
cdr3_nt: TGTGCCAGCAGCTTAGCGGGCTTTTTAGAGCAGTACTTC
cdr3_aa: CASSLAGFLEQYF

d_call: .
clone_size: .
v_call: TRBV7-9
j_call: TRBJ1-1
cdr3_nt: TGTGCCAGCAGGTCTACAGCTAACACTGAAGCTTTCTTT
cdr3_aa: CASRSTANTEAFF

d_call: .
clone_size: .
v_call: TRBV15
j_call: TRBJ2-7
cdr3_nt: TGTGCCACCAGCACGGACGGCCGTGAGCAGTACTTC
cdr3_aa: CATSTDGREQYF

d_call: .
clone_size: .
v_call: TRBV6-5
j_call: TRBJ1-4
cdr3_nt: TGTGCCAGCAGTTACTCGCCCATGGAAGAAAAACTGTTTTTT
cdr3_aa: CASSYSPMEEKLFF

d_call: .
clone_size: .
v_call: TRBV7-9
j_call: TRBJ1-2
cdr3_nt: TGTGCCAGCAGCTTACTCAAACAGGAAAACTTCTATGGCTACACCTTC
cdr3_aa: CASSLLKQENFYGYTF

d_call: .
clone_size: .
v_call: TRBV19
j_call: TRBJ1-1
cdr3_nt: TGTGCCAGTAGTATCTCAGGGACAACTGAAGCTTTCTTT
cdr3_aa: CASSISGTTEAFF

d_call: .
clone_size: .
v_call: TRBV11-1
j_call: TRBJ2-2
cdr3_nt: TGTGCCAGCAGATGGAATACCGGGGAGCTGTTTTTT
cdr3_aa: CASRWNTGELFF

d_call: .
clone_size: .
v_call: TRBV5-4
j_call: TRBJ2-7
cdr3_nt: TGTGCCAGCAGCTTGGTTGGGGTCAAGGCCGAGCAGTACTTC
cdr3_aa: CASSLVGVKAEQYF

d_call: .
clone_size: .
v_call: TRBV2
j_call: TRBJ2-7
cdr3_nt: TGTGCCGGGGTAGCTAGCGACTCCTACGAGCAGTACTTC
cdr3_aa: CAGVASDSYEQYF

d_call: TRBD2
clone_size: .
v_call: TRBV2
j_call: TRBJ2-2
cdr3_nt: TGTGCCAGCGGCAGCGGGAGGGCCAGGGAGCTGTTTTTT
cdr3_aa: CASGSGRARELFF

d_call: .
clone_size: .
v_call: TRBV7-2
j_call: TRBJ2-2
cdr3_nt: TGTGCCAGCAGCTCTTCAGGAACCGGGGAGCTGTTTTTT
cdr3_aa: CASSSSGTGELFF

d_call: .
clone_size: .
v_call: TRBV5-6
j_call: TRBJ2-2
cdr3_nt: TGTGCCAGCAGCTTCGTCGGGGGCGCGGGCACCGGGGAGCTGTTTTTT
cdr3_aa: CASSFVGGAGTGELFF

d_call: .
clone_size: .
v_call: TRBV10-1
j_call: TRBJ2-2
cdr3_nt: TGCGCCAGCAAAGAGGGGGCGAACACCGGGGAGCTGTTTTTT
cdr3_aa: CASKEGANTGELFF

d_call: .
clone_size: .
v_call: TRBV5-1
j_call: TRBJ1-1
cdr3_nt: TGCGCCAGCAGCTTGGATTCCAGGGTGAACACTGAAGCTTTCTTT
cdr3_aa: CASSLDSRVNTEAFF

d_call: TRBD2
clone_size: .
v_call: TRBV10-3
j_call: TRBJ2-5
cdr3_nt: TGTGCCATCAGTGAAGGGACTAGCGGAATTCAAGAGACCCAGTACTTC
cdr3_aa: CAISEGTSGIQETQYF

d_call: .
clone_size: .
v_call: TRBV28
j_call: TRBJ2-7
cdr3_nt: TGTGCCAGCAGTTTAACGGCTTACTACGAGCAGTACTTC
cdr3_aa: CASSLTAYYEQYF

d_call: .
clone_size: .
v_call: TRBV2
j_call: TRBJ2-2
cdr3_nt: TGTGCCAGCAGTTGGACGGAAGACACCGGGGAGCTGTTTTTT
cdr3_aa: CASSWTEDTGELFF

d_call: .
clone_size: .
v_call: TRBV27
j_call: TRBJ1-1
cdr3_nt: TGTGCCAGCAGTCCCTCCCTCTCGGGTGGCACTGAAGCTTTCTTT
cdr3_aa: CASSPSLSGGTEAFF

d_call: .
clone_size: .
v_call: TRBV10-3
j_call: TRBJ1-1
cdr3_nt: TGTGCCATCAGCTTGACTCTGAACACTGAAGCTTTCTTT
cdr3_aa: CAISLTLNTEAFF

d_call: TRBD2
clone_size: .
v_call: TRBV7-9
j_call: TRBJ2-3
cdr3_nt: TGTGCCAGCAGCTTAATGGCGGGAGCGGCAGATACGCAGTATTTT
cdr3_aa: CASSLMAGAADTQYF

d_call: TRBD2
clone_size: .
v_call: TRBV6-5
j_call: TRBJ2-1
cdr3_nt: TGTGCCAGCAGTCCGCGACTAGCAACCCACAATGAGCAGTTCTTC
cdr3_aa: CASSPRLATHNEQFF

d_call: .
clone_size: .
v_call: TRBV19
j_call: TRBJ1-2
cdr3_nt: TGTGCCAGTAGTATAAGAGGACGACGGGGCCGCTATGGCTACACCTTC
cdr3_aa: CASSIRGRRGRYGYTF

d_call: .
clone_size: .
v_call: TRBV4-2
j_call: TRBJ1-2
cdr3_nt: TGTGCCAGCAGCCAAGGGGGGGAGGGGCTTAGCTATGGCTACACCTTC
cdr3_aa: CASSQGGEGLSYGYTF

d_call: .
clone_size: .
v_call: TRBV4-1
j_call: TRBJ1-4
cdr3_nt: TGCGCCAGCAGCCAAGATACCGGGCTATCCGAAAAACTGTTTTTT
cdr3_aa: CASSQDTGLSEKLFF

d_call: .
clone_size: .
v_call: TRBV6-7
j_call: TRBJ1-4
cdr3_nt: TGTGACTATCGTCGGAGGGAAAAACTGTTTTTT
cdr3_aa: CDYRRREKLFF

d_call: .
clone_size: .
v_call: TRBV5-5
j_call: TRBJ1-2
cdr3_nt: TGTGCCTGCGGGGGGGCGGATGGCTACACCTTC
cdr3_aa: CACGGADGYTF

d_call: .
clone_size: .
v_call: TRBV6-1
j_call: TRBJ1-1
cdr3_nt: TGTGCCAGCTCCCGAAGGGGCAGTGAAGCTTTCTTT
cdr3_aa: CASSRRGSEAFF

d_call: TRBD1
clone_size: .
v_call: TRBV29-1
j_call: TRBJ1-4
cdr3_nt: TGCAGCGTTGAACCGACAGGGGGCGGTGAAAAACTGTTTTTT
cdr3_aa: CSVEPTGGGEKLFF

d_call: TRBD1
clone_size: .
v_call: TRBV12-5
j_call: TRBJ1-1
cdr3_nt: TGTGCTAGTGGTCCTGCGATCCACAGGGGAGACACTGAAGCTTTCTTT
cdr3_aa: CASGPAIHRGDTEAFF

d_call: .
clone_size: .
v_call: TRBV9
j_call: TRBJ1-4
cdr3_nt: TGTGCCAGCAGCACCCGGGACGCTAATGAAAAACTGTTTTTT
cdr3_aa: CASSTRDANEKLFF

d_call: TRBD1
clone_size: .
v_call: TRBV6-6
j_call: TRBJ1-2
cdr3_nt: TGTGCCAGCAGTTACCTAGACAGGGCCCCCGATGGCTACACCTTC
cdr3_aa: CASSYLDRAPDGYTF

d_call: .
clone_size: .
v_call: TRBV15
j_call: TRBJ2-7
cdr3_nt: TGTGCCACCAGCACCGGACAATCCGAGCAGTACTTC
cdr3_aa: CATSTGQSEQYF

d_call: .
clone_size: few
v_call: TRBV10-3
j_call: TRBJ1-1
cdr3_nt: TGTGCCATCAGTGGAACGGGCGACACTGAAGCTTTCTTT
cdr3_aa: CAISGTGDTEAFF

d_call: .
clone_size: .
v_call: TRBV7-8
j_call: TRBJ1-2
cdr3_nt: TGTGCCAGCAGCTTAGGAGTGGTGTCTGGCTACACCTTC
cdr3_aa: CASSLGVVSGYTF

d_call: .
clone_size: .
v_call: TRBV7-9
j_call: TRBJ1-2
cdr3_nt: TGTGCCAGCAGCTCCCTGAGGAGGTTCTTTTATGGCTACACCTTC
cdr3_aa: CASSSLRRFFYGYTF